This is a list of T cell receptor beta chains from one sample in a study of shared clonotypes between healthy human individuals. Libraries were prepared by immunoSEQ multiplex PCR; TCRdb keeps only in-frame clonotypes and omits some of them. The sample consists of about 2.4 million clones, just over 90% of them appearing once. The sample comprised naive CD4+ T cells sorted from blood. The origin of the receptors is a man aged 18-30 years in good health. Each CDR3 is given with its conserved first and last residue. The D gene is left open where the match is weak. Size is omitted from some rows. Given values are once, few, many or a class for expanded clones.

TRBD2 | . | TRBJ2-7 | TRBV30 | CAWSVKGLAGFYLEQYF | TGTGCCTGGAGTGTAAAGGGACTAGCGGGTTTTTATCTCGAGCAGTACTTC
. | . | TRBJ1-5 | TRBV25-1 | CASSDLSGGNQPQHF | TGTGCCAGCAGTGATCTGTCAGGGGGCAATCAGCCCCAGCATTTT
. | . | TRBJ1-2 | TRBV4-3 | CASSQDRSRVAYGYTF | TGCGCCAGCAGCCAAGACCGGTCCCGGGTGGCCTATGGCTACACCTTC
TRBD1 | . | TRBJ1-2 | TRBV6-5 | CASRPTTGGNYGYTF | TGTGCCAGCAGGCCAACGACAGGGGGGAACTATGGCTACACCTTC
. | . | TRBJ2-2 | TRBV11-3 | CASSLDGAGELFF | TGTGCCAGCAGCTTAGATGGGGCTGGGGAGCTGTTTTTT
. | . | TRBJ1-2 | TRBV9 | CASSVQTGNYGYTF | TGTGCCAGCAGCGTACAGACAGGAAACTATGGCTACACCTTC
TRBD1 | . | TRBJ2-3 | TRBV28 | CASWDRVRDTQYF | TGTGCCAGCTGGGACAGGGTCAGAGATACGCAGTATTTT
TRBD2 | . | TRBJ2-2 | TRBV15 | CATSSRLAGANTGELFF | TGTGCCACCAGCAGTAGACTAGCGGGAGCGAACACCGGGGAGCTGTTTTTT
. | . | TRBJ1-2 | TRBV18 | CASSPNRDSNYGYTF | TGTGCCAGCTCCCCAAACCGAGACAGTAACTATGGCTACACCTTC
. | few | TRBJ2-3 | TRBV2 | CASDRDLTDTQYF | TGTGCCAGCGACAGGGACTTAACAGATACGCAGTATTTT
. | . | TRBJ2-2 | TRBV11-2 | CASRKDLIYVTGELFF | TGTGCCAGCAGGAAGGATCTTATTTATGTCACCGGGGAGCTGTTTTTT
TRBD2 | . | TRBJ2-7 | TRBV29-1 | CSVLLAGIYEQYF | TGCAGCGTCCTACTAGCGGGGATTTACGAGCAGTACTTC
. | . | TRBJ1-2 | TRBV6-5 | CASRRGTPLNYGYTF | TGTGCCAGCAGAAGAGGGACACCGCTTAACTATGGCTACACCTTC
. | . | TRBJ1-2 | TRBV6-1 | CASTAGGVPGYTF | TGTGCCAGCACCGCGGGAGGGGTTCCTGGCTACACCTTC
TRBD2 | . | TRBJ2-7 | TRBV4-1 | CASSQDLLAGGSEQYF | TGCGCCAGCAGCCAAGATCTCCTAGCGGGGGGCTCCGAGCAGTACTTC
TRBD1 | . | TRBJ1-1 | TRBV19 | CASSTTGGPLEAFF | TGTGCCAGTAGTACGACAGGGGGCCCCCTTGAAGCTTTCTTT
. | . | TRBJ1-1 | TRBV2 | CASSSTGNTEAFF | TGTGCCAGCAGCTCAACAGGGAACACTGAAGCTTTCTTT
TRBD1 | . | TRBJ1-2 | TRBV5-3 | CARSPGQGLYGYTF | TGTGCCAGAAGCCCTGGACAGGGTTTGTATGGCTACACCTTC
. | . | TRBJ1-4 | TRBV5-6 | CASSSLRQATNEKLFF | TGTGCCAGCAGCTCGCTCCGACAAGCAACTAATGAAAAACTGTTTTTT
TRBD1 | . | TRBJ2-7 | TRBV6-5 | CASSYFNRGPVQYF | TGTGCCAGCAGTTACTTTAACAGGGGGCCGGTGCAGTACTTC
TRBD1 | . | TRBJ2-7 | TRBV25-1 | CASSAPRDRGDYEQYF | TGTGCCAGCAGTGCACCTCGGGACAGGGGCGACTACGAGCAGTACTTC
. | . | TRBJ2-1 | TRBV6-5 | CASSLTSLYYNEQFF | TGTGCCAGCAGCCTTACTAGCCTCTACTACAATGAGCAGTTCTTC
TRBD1 | . | TRBJ2-5 | TRBV12-5 | CASGLATGGRETQYF | TGTGCTAGTGGTTTGGCGACAGGGGGCCGGGAGACCCAGTACTTC
TRBD2 | . | TRBJ2-7 | TRBV2 | CASRGLAGGREQYF | TGTGCCAGCAGAGGACTAGCGGGGGGGCGTGAGCAGTACTTC
. | . | TRBJ1-3 | TRBV2 | CASSEEAGRGVSTYF | TGTGCCAGCAGTGAAGAGGCGGGTAGGGGTGTTTCTACATATTTT
TRBD2 | . | TRBJ2-1 | TRBV5-1 | CASSPGWLAGGSYNEQFF | TGCGCCAGCAGCCCGGGATGGCTAGCGGGAGGCTCCTACAATGAGCAGTTCTTC
. | . | TRBJ2-7 | TRBV7-9 | CASSAGYLNYEQYF | TGTGCCAGCAGCGCCGGCTACCTCAACTACGAGCAGTACTTC
. | . | TRBJ1-3 | TRBV5-4 | CASSHDPGVLSGNTIYF | TGTGCCAGCAGTCACGACCCCGGGGTCCTCTCTGGAAACACCATATATTTT
. | once | TRBJ2-1 | TRBV4-3 | CASSRTLVESSNEQFF | TGCGCCAGCAGCCGCACACTAGTTGAATCGTCGAATGAGCAGTTCTTC
. | . | TRBJ1-5 | TRBV10-2 | CATRGTDYSNQPQHF | TGCGCCACCCGAGGGACTGATTATAGCAATCAGCCCCAGCATTTT
. | . | TRBJ2-7 | TRBV5-1 | CASSLDAGSYEQYF | TGCGCCAGCAGCTTGGATGCCGGTTCCTACGAGCAGTACTTC
. | . | TRBJ2-7 | TRBV23-1 | CASTPKGPNPYEQYF | TGCGCCAGCACCCCTAAGGGACCGAATCCTTACGAGCAGTACTTC
. | . | TRBJ1-6 | TRBV11-2 | CASSSQGSYNSPLHF | TGTGCCAGCAGCTCGCAGGGATCCTATAATTCACCCCTCCACTTT
. | once | TRBJ2-7 | TRBV5-4 | CASSGDTGEQYF | TGTGCCAGCAGCGGGGACACCGGGGAACAGTACTTC
. | . | TRBJ2-5 | TRBV4-1 | CASRVSLQETQYF | TGCGCCAGCAGAGTCAGTTTACAAGAGACCCAGTACTTC
. | once | TRBJ2-7 | TRBV7-2 | CASSLAGTAGYEQYF | TGTGCCAGCAGCTTAGCTGGGACTGCCGGCTACGAGCAGTACTTC
TRBD2 | . | TRBJ2-1 | TRBV10-3 | CAISGGTSGRNEQFF | TGTGCCATCAGTGGGGGGACTAGCGGGAGGAATGAGCAGTTCTTC
. | . | TRBJ1-1 | TRBV14 | CASSQVQSGEAFF | TGTGCCAGCAGCCAAGTCCAGTCGGGTGAAGCTTTCTTT
. | once | TRBJ2-7 | TRBV10-3 | CAISARDSRFF | TGTGCCATCAGTGCCCGGGACTCACGTTTTTTC
. | once | TRBJ2-1 | TRBV4-3 | CASSQESGAYNEQFF | TGCGCCAGCAGCCAAGAGTCAGGGGCCTACAATGAGCAGTTCTTC
. | . | TRBJ2-7 | TRBV30 | CAWSRGATYEQYF | TGTGCCTGGAGTCGGGGTGCTACCTACGAGCAGTACTTC
. | . | TRBJ1-2 | TRBV19 | CASSREQAPLANYGYTF | TGTGCCAGTAGTCGGGAACAGGCGCCTTTAGCTAACTATGGCTACACCTTC
. | . | TRBJ2-4 | TRBV4-2 | CASSQDGAALAKNIQYF | TGTGCCAGCAGCCAAGATGGGGCGGCCCTAGCCAAAAACATTCAGTACTTC
TRBD2 | . | TRBJ2-5 | TRBV28 | CASSLPTAGGETQYF | TGTGCCAGCAGTTTACCCACAGCGGGGGGGGAGACCCAGTACTTC
TRBD1 | . | TRBJ1-2 | TRBV19 | CASMGQETSNYGYTF | TGTGCCAGTATGGGACAGGAAACCTCTAACTATGGCTACACCTTC
. | . | TRBJ2-7 | TRBV30 | CAWSVGQVGLPYEQYF | TGTGCCTGGAGTGTCGGTCAAGTAGGGCTACCCTACGAGCAGTACTTC
. | . | TRBJ1-6 | TRBV25-1 | CASSTGGYSPLHF | TGTGCCAGCAGTACCGGGGGGTACTCACCCCTCCACTTT
. | . | TRBJ2-7 | TRBV7-3 | CASSLHRESYEQYF | TGTGCCAGCAGCTTACACAGGGAGTCCTACGAGCAGTACTTC
. | . | TRBJ2-3 | TRBV9 | CASRKGTTDTQYF | TGTGCCAGCAGGAAGGGGACCACAGATACGCAGTATTTT
. | . | TRBJ1-3 | TRBV5-3 | CARSRDPGGTIYF | TGTGCCAGAAGCAGAGACCCCGGGGGCACCATATATTTT
. | . | TRBJ2-7 | TRBV5-1 | CASSYGRTSYEQYF | TGCGCCAGCAGCTACGGACGGACCTCCTACGAGCAGTACTTC
. | . | TRBJ1-6 | TRBV5-1 | CASSLTARDNSPLHF | TGCGCCAGCAGCTTGACTGCCAGAGATAATTCACCCCTCCACTTT
. | . | TRBJ2-1 | TRBV10-1 | CASSEGGGLWNEQFF | TGCGCCAGCAGCGAGGGAGGGGGGTTGTGGAATGAGCAGTTCTTC
. | . | TRBJ2-1 | TRBV19 | CASSAAGSGSYNEQFF | TGTGCCAGTAGTGCGGCAGGGAGCGGCTCCTACAATGAGCAGTTCTTC